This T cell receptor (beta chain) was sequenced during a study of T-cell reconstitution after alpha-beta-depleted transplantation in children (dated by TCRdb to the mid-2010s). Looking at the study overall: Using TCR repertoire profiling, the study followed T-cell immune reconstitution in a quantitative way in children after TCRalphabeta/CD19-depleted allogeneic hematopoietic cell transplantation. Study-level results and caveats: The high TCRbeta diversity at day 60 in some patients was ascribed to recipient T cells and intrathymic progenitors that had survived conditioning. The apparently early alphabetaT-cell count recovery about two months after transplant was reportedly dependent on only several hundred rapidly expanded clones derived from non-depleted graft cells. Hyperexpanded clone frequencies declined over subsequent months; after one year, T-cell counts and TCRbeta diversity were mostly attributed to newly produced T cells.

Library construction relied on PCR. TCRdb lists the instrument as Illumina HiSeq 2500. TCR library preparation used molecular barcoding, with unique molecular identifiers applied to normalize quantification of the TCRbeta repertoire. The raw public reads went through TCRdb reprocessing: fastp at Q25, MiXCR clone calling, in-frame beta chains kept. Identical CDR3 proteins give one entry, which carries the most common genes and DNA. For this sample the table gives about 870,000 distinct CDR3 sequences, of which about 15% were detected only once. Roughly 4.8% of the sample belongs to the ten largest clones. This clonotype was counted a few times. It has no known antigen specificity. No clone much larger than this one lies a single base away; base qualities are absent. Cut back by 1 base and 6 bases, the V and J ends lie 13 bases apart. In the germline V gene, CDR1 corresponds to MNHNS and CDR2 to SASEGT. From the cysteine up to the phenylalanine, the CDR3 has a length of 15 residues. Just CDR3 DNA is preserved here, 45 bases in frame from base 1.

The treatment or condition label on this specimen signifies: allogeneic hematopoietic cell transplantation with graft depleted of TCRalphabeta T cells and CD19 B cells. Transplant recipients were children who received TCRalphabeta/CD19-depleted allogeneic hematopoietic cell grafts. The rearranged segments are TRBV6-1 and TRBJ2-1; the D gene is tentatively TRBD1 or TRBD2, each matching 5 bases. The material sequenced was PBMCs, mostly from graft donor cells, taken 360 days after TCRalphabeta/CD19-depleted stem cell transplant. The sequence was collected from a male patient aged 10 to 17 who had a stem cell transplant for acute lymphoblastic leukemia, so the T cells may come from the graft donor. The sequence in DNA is TGTGCCAGCAGTGAAGGGGTGGGGGTCCTCAATGAGCAGTTCTTC. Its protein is CASSEGVGVLNEQFF.